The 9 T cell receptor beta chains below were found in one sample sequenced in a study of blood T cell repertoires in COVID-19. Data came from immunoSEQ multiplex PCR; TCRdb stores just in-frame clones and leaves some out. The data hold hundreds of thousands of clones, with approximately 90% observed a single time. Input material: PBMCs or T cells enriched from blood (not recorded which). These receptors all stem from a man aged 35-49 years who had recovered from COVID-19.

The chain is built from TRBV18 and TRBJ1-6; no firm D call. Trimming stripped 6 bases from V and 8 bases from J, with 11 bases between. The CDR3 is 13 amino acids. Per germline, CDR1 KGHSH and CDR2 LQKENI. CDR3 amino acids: CASSPARDSPLHF. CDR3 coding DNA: TGTGCCAGCTCTCCAGCGAGGGATTCACCCCTCCACTTT.

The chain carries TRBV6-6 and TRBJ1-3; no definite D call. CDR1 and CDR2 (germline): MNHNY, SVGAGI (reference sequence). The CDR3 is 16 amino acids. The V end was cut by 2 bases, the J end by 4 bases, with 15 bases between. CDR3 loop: CASSYLEPGSGNTIYF. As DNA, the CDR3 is TGTGCCAGCAGTTACCTGGAGCCGGGGTCCGGAAACACCATATATTTT.

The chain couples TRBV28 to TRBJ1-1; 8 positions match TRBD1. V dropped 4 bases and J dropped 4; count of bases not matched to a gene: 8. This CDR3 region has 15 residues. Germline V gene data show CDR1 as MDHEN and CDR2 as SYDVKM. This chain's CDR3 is CASSSLTGAGTEAFF. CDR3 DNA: TGTGCCAGCAGTTCGCTGACAGGGGCGGGCACTGAAGCTTTCTTT.

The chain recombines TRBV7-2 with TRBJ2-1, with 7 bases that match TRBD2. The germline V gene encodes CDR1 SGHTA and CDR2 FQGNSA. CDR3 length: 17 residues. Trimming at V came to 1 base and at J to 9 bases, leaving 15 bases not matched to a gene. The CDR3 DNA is TGTGCCAGCAGCTTAGGGGTAGCCCGGACTAGAGAGGGTGAGCAGTTCTTC. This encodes CASSLGVARTREGEQFF.

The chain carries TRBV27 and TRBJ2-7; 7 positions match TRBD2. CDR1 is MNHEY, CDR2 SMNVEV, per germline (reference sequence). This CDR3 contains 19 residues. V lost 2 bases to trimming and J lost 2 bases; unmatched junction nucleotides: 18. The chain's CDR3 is CASSLHGGGRVAPTYEQYF. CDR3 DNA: TGTGCCAGCAGTTTACACGGCGGGGGACGGGTAGCCCCGACCTACGAGCAGTACTTC.

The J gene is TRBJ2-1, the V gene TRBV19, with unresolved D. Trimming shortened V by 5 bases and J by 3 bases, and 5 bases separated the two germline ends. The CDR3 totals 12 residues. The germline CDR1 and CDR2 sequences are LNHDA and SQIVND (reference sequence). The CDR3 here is CASSADYNEQFF. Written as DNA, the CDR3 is TGTGCCAGTAGTGCGGACTACAATGAGCAGTTCTTC.

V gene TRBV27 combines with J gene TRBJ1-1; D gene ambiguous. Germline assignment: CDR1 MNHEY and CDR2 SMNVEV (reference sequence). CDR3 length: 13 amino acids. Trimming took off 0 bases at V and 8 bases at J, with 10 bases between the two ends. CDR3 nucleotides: TGTGCCAGCAGTTTATCCCGGCGGGGAGAAGCTTTCTTT. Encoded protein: CASSLSRRGEAFF.

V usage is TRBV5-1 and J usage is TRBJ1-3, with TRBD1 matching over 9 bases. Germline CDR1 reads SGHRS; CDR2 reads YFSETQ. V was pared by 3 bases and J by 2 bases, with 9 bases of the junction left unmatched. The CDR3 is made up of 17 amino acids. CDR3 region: CASSSSAGTGTGNTIYF. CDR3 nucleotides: TGCGCCAGCAGCTCGAGTGCCGGGACAGGGACTGGAAACACCATATATTTT.

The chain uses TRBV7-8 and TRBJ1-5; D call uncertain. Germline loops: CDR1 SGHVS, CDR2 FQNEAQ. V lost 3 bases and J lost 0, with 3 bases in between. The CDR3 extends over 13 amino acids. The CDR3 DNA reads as TGTGCCAGCAGCTTTTATAGCAATCAGCCCCAGCATTTT. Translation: CASSFYSNQPQHF.